This T cell receptor (beta chain) appears in the sequencing data of a study of blood T cell repertoires in COVID-19. Original handling: Estimated nucleated cell counts came from reference gene primer amplification. Profiled with immunoSEQ multiplex PCR; TCRdb holds only in-frame clones, not every one. The D gene and trimming were derived from the DNA, and the V and J assignments and clone size from that table. The sample records 200,000 to 250,000 clones, around 81% being singletons. What was sequenced was peripheral blood. The sequence was collected from a human donor in a cohort sampled during active COVID-19.

This CDR3 reads CAWSVTVLNKAFF. As DNA, the CDR3 is TGTGCCTGGAGTGTAACAGTCCTGAACAAAGCTTTCTTT. The chain couples TRBV30 to TRBJ1-1; D is unresolved. Trimming cost V 0 bases and J 9 bases, with 14 bases left between them. The CDR3 is 13 residues long. Germline values: CDR1 GTSNPN, CDR2 SVGIG (reference sequence).